This T cell receptor (beta chain) stems from a study of cytomegalovirus exposure and HLA in healthy donors. Across the whole study: HLA-typed donors were the source of about 85 million unique TCRs, which an early data release held. Study-level results: Reports showed the classifier diagnosing cytomegalovirus status with high specificity and sensitivity. Relative to equally common others, HLA-associated TCR beta chains showed greater clonal expansion in a later analysis. Sequencing artifact likely explains a cluster of highly shared sequence variants.

In regard to this clone: Its antigen is undetermined.

13 Jbeta primers and 60 Vbeta primers were used for the PCR. The repertoire was sequenced with immunoSEQ multiplex PCR; TCRdb's copy has only in-frame clones and lacks some. The data show 170,000 or so clones, with around 77% seen just once and under 2.5% held by the top ten. CDR3 length: 16 residues. V lost 4 bases and J 0 bases, leaving 14 bases between the germline ends. Germline lookup yields CDR1 SGHRS and CDR2 YFSETQ. V usage is TRBV5-1 and J usage is TRBJ2-1; TRBD2 is a possible D gene (6 bases). The material sequenced was PBMCs. This TCR was sampled from a man aged 55 to 70 in good health and CMV-seronegative. The CDR3 coding sequence is TGCGCCAGCAGCAGCACGGCGGGAAGCTCCTACAATGAGCAGTTCTTC. Amino acid sequence: CASSSTAGSSYNEQFF.